This T cell receptor (beta chain) was captured in a study of response to subunit inactivated influenza vaccine. Study outcomes and limitations: Few additional T cells are recruited per seasonal influenza vaccination, authors suggested.

MiXCR, applied by TCRdb to the RT-PCR reads, yields one record per CDR3 protein. This table has about 520,000 distinct CDR3 sequences, roughly 27% appearing once. This CDR3 is 14 amino acids long. V shed 4 bases and J shed 5 bases, with 14 bases lying between them. The germline V gene encodes CDR1 SGHDN and CDR2 FVKESK. About this clonotype itself: The antigen remains undetermined.

Sequencing was performed on CD4+ T cells sorted from PBMCs, taken more than 4 days after vaccination. The TCR originated in a man in his forties or fifties who received an inactivated influenza vaccine. V gene TRBV14 combines with J gene TRBJ2-5; TRBD2 is a possible D gene (6 bases). CDR3 region: CASSLYTGRETQYF. CDR3 nucleotides: TGTGCCAGCAGCCTCTACACGGGGAGGGAGACCCAGTACTTC.